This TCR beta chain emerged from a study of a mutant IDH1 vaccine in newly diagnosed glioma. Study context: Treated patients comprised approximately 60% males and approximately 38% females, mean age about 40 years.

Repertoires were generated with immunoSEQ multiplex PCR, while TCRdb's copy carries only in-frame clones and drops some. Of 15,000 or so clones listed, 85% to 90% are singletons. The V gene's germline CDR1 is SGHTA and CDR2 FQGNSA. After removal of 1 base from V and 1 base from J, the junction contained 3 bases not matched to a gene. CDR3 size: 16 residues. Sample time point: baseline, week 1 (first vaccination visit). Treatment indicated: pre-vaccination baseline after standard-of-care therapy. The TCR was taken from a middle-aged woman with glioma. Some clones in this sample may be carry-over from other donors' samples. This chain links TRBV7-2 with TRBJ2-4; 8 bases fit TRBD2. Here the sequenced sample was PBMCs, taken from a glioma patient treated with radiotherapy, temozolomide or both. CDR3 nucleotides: TGTGCCAGCAGCTTAGGACCTAGCGGGGCCAAAAACATTCAGTACTTC. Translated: CASSLGPSGAKNIQYF.